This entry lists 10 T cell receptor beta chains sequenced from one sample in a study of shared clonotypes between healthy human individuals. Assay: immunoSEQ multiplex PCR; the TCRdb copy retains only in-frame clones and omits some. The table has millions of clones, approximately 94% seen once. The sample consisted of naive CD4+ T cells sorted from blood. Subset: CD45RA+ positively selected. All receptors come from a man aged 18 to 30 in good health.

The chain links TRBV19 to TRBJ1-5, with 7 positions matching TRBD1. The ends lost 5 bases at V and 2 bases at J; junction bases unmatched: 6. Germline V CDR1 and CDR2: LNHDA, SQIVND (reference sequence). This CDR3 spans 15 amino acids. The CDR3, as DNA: TGTGCCAGTAGTGCAGACAGGGTAGGCAATCAGCCCCAGCATTTT. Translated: CASSADRVGNQPQHF.

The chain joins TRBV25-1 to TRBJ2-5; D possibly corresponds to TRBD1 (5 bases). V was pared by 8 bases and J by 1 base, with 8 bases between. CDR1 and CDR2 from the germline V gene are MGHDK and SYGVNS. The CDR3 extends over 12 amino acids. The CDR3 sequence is CASVDSQETQYF. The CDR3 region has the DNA TGTGCCAGCGTCGACAGCCAAGAGACCCAGTACTTC. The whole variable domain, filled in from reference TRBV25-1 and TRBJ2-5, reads EADIYQTPRYLVIGTGKKITLECSQTMGHDKMYWYQQDPGMELHLIHYSYGVNSTEKGDLSSESTVSRIRTEHFPLTLESARPSHTSQYLCASVDSQETQYFGPGTRLLVL.

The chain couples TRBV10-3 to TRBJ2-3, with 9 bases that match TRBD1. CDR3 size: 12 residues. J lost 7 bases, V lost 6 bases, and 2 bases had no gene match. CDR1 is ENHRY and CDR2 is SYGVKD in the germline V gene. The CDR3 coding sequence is TGTGCCATCAGGGGACAGGGCAATACGCAGTATTTT. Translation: CAIRGQGNTQYF.

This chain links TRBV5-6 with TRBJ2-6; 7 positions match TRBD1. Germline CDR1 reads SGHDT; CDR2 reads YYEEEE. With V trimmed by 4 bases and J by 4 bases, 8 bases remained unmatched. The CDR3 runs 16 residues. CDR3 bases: TGTGCCAGCAGCCCGGACAGGCTGGTAGGGGCCAACGTCCTGACTTTC. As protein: CASSPDRLVGANVLTF.

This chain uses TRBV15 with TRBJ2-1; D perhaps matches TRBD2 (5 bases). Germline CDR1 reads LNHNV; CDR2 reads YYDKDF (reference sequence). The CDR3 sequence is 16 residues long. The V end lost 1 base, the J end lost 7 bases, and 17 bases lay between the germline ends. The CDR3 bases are TGTGCCACCAGCAGAGTCTTTAGCGCGGCAGTTAATGAGCAGTTCTTC. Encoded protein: CATSRVFSAAVNEQFF.

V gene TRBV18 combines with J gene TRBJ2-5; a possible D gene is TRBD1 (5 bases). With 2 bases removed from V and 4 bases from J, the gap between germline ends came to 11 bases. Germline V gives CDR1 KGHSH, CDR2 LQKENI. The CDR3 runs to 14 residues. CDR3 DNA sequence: TGTGCCAGCTCACCATACCAGGGATTAGAGACCCAGTACTTC. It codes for CASSPYQGLETQYF.

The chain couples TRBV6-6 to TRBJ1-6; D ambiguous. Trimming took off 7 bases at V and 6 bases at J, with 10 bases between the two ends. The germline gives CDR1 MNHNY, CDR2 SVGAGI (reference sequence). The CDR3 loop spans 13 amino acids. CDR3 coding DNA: TGTGCCAGCACGGGCAGCGCTAATTCACCCCTCCACTTT. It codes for CASTGSANSPLHF.

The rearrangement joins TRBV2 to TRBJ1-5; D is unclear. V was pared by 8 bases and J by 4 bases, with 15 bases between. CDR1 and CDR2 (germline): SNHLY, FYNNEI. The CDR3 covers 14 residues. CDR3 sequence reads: CASGRAILNQPQHF. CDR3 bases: TGTGCCAGCGGGCGGGCGATCCTGAATCAGCCCCAGCATTTT.

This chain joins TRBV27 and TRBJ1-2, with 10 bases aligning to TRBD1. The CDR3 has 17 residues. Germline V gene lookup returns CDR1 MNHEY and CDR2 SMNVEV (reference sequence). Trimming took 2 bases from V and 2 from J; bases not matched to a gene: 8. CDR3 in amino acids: CASSLGQGVSRNYGYTF. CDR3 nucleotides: TGTGCCAGCAGTTTAGGACAGGGGGTGTCTAGGAACTATGGCTACACCTTC.

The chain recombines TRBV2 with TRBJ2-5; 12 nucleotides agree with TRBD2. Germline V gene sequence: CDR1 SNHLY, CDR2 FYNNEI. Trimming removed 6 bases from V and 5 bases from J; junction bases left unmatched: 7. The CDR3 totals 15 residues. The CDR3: CASRDLAGGLETQYF. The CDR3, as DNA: TGTGCCAGCAGGGATCTAGCGGGGGGGCTGGAGACCCAGTACTTC.